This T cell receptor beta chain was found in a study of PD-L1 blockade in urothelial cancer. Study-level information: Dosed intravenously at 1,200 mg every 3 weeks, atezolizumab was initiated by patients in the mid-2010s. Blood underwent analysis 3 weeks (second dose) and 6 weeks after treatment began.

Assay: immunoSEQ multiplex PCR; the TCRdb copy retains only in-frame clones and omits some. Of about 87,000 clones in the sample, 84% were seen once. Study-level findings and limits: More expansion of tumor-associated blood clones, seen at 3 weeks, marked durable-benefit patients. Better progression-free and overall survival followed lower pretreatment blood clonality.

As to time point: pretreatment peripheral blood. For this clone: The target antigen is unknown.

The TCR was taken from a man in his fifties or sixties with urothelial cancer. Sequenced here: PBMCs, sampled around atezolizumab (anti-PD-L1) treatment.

This chain's CDR3 is CASSLEAGGNTEAFF. The CDR3 coding sequence is TGCGCCAGCAGCTTGGAGGCAGGGGGGAACACTGAAGCTTTCTTT. The V and J genes are TRBV5-1 and TRBJ1-1; 7 nucleotides align to TRBD1. There are 15 residues in the CDR3. CDR1 and CDR2 (germline): SGHRS, YFSETQ. V shed 0 bases and J 1 base; nucleotides not matched to a gene: 3.